Listed here is a single T cell receptor (beta chain). The entry originates in a study of blood T cell repertoires in COVID-19. On the study more broadly: The analysed material was cDNA or gDNA that came from T cells, B-cell-depleted T cells, or PBMCs.

TCRdb keeps only in-frame clones here, not all; method: immunoSEQ multiplex PCR. The repertoire consists of some 100,000 clones, with about 88% occurring once and the leading ten covering approximately 7%. Unmatched junction bases numbered 6, after V lost 6 bases and J lost 8 bases. The CDR3 length is 15 residues. Per germline, CDR1 MRHNA and CDR2 SNTAGT. The clonotype was recovered from a man aged 30-40 years in a cohort sampled during active COVID-19. The sample consisted of peripheral blood. The gene calls are TRBV6-4 and TRBJ2-1; TRBD2 matches at 14 bases. In nucleotides, the CDR3 is TGTGCCAGCAGGCCGACTAGCGGGGGGGCGGATGAGCAGTTCTTC. Translated: CASRPTSGGADEQFF.